This TCR beta chain derives from a study of read filtering for tumor transcriptome and immune sequencing. For the study at large: The cohort had about 16 men and more than 11 women aged about 47 to 90, mean roughly 71 years. General study findings and limits: About four fifths of IR-seq clonotypes had one read, totaling approximately 3.5% of reads; RNA-seq: about 74% and 41%.

On this clonotype itself: Its target is unknown.

Molecular barcoded adaptors covering alpha/delta and beta/gamma chains were used on 400 to 450 ng RNA. Via MiXCR, TCRdb re-called the reads, giving one row per CDR3 protein. The data hold approximately 37,000 distinct CDR3 sequences, with 12% to 15% observed a single time. Per the germline V gene, CDR1 is ENHRY and CDR2 is SYGVKD. V dropped 3 bases and J dropped 4 bases, with 12 bases sitting between them. The CDR3 loop spans 15 amino acids. The rearrangement uses TRBV10-3 and TRBJ2-2; D is unclear. The sample comprised a population of CD138-negative cells sorted from bone marrow. This receptor was taken from a donor aged 40 or over with multiple myeloma. The CDR3 nucleotides read TGTGCCATCAGTGACCACCTACGGAGCACCGGGGAGCTGTTTTTT. Its protein is CAISDHLRSTGELFF.